This T cell receptor (beta chain) appears in the sequencing data of a study of cytotoxic CD8 clonotypes in ibrutinib-treated CLL (dated by TCRdb to the early 2020s). A note on the overall study: The cohort was composed of about a dozen relapsed/refractory and about 15 treatment-naive patients; IGHV unmutated status was identified in 17 patients. Cryopreserved peripheral blood mononuclear cells were collected at three points: before therapy, at response, and at either sustained remission or disease progression. Partial responses were observed in roughly 25 patients and complete responses in 2; after a median follow-up of roughly 62 months, remission was maintained in roughly 15 patients and progression was observed in approximately 12. Of the roughly 90 participants in the trial, 25 to 30 had longitudinal samples available. Response samples were taken after a median of 12 months on treatment, ranging from about 6 to 36 months. On average, each sample had approximately 260,000 productive templates and tens of thousands of productive rearrangements. Study-level results and caveats: At ibrutinib response clonality went up, during sustained remission it held steady, and at progression it dropped back toward baseline. Sampling times were not matched between patients in sustained remission and patients whose disease was progressing, and lymph node repertoires were not examined. Baseline clonality was found to be higher than that of age-matched healthy donors and was strongly correlated with circulating CD8+ T-cell counts. Public clonotypes were rare and either contracted or stayed stable during treatment, and the rise in clonality at ibrutinib response reflected the expansion of private clonotypes.

Approximately 2 micrograms of genomic DNA were extracted from cryopreserved PBMCs for TCR beta library preparation. Longitudinal blood samples from CLL patients receiving ibrutinib monotherapy were subjected to high-throughput TCR beta sequencing. The patients took part in an open-label, single-center phase 2 trial of ibrutinib monotherapy. A remark on this clone: No antigen is known for it. Base qualities were left out, and no much larger clone turns up one base away.

A MiSeq instrument was used for deep resolution sequencing, which targeted depths ranging from 1 in 1 million up to 1 in 200,000 T cells, with coverage averaging 10x for each clonotype. The immunoSEQ hsTCRB Kit was used to generate the TCR beta libraries. Under the source paper's analysis protocol: ImmunoSEQ Data Assistant and ImmunoSEQ Analyzer were used for data analysis, and V, D and J genes were assigned according to IMGT definitions. Clonality, with values ranging from 0 to 1, was calculated as one minus the normalized Shannon entropy of productive rearrangement frequencies. Only overrepresented clonotypes making up at least 0.05% of the repertoire of each patient were included in the public clonotype analysis. Repertoires from about a dozen age-matched healthy donors in immuneACCESS were used as clonality controls. Sourced from immuneACCESS, this table was stored by TCRdb with only in-frame sequences that have V and J called. A share of the clones is absent; for the studies checked, an unresolved V gene accounts for under half, and the remainder has no known explanation. V, J and clone size are those of that table, while D and trimming were read from the DNA. Recorded for this sample are approximately 22,000 clones; 70% to 85% of them occurred a single time. Roughly 24% of the sample rests with the top ten.

Inclusive of the bounding cysteine and phenylalanine, the CDR3 is 16 residues long. The read is trimmed to its CDR3 DNA, 48 bases read in frame from base 1. V is reduced by 4 bases and J by 3 bases, leaving a spacing of 18 bases between them. The CDR1 and CDR2 encoded by the germline V gene are MGHRA and YSYEKL. The material was PBMCs, obtained before ibrutinib treatment. This receptor was taken from a human donor with chronic lymphocytic leukemia. Here the chain combines TRBV4-1 and TRBJ2-5, and TRBD1 may be the D gene, going by 5 matching bases. The CDR3 corresponds to CASSPVGQGYKETQYF. The base sequence is TGCGCCAGCAGCCCCGTCGGGCAGGGATACAAAGAGACCCAGTACTTC.